This TCR beta chain stems from a study of identical twins. Regarding the study as a whole: Out-of-frame beta sequences exhibited a weaker degree of excess twin sharing. Among out-of-frame alpha sequences shared by twins, low generation probability occurred in excess.

The junction had 16 bases not matched to a gene; V was cut back by 5 bases and J by 10 bases. This CDR3 is built from 16 residues. Germline loops: CDR1 KGHDR, CDR2 SFDVKD. This clonotype was counted at least ten times. What it recognizes is unknown. TCRdb redid the calling of the 5' RACE reads with MiXCR, one entry per CDR3 protein. There are a few hundred thousand distinct CDR3 sequences in the sample; about 8.5% occur only once, and 3% lies in the top ten. The same sample was also studied in work on yellow fever vaccine responses in identical twins.

The chain joins TRBV24-1 to TRBJ2-1; the match to TRBD2 covers 7 bases. The sequence was obtained from a woman under 30 in good health. Sequencing used CD8+ T cells sorted from blood. For the CDR3, the DNA is TGTGCCACCAGTGCCGAAAGGGCGGGAGTTGGAGGGGAGCAGTTCTTC. Its protein is CATSAERAGVGGEQFF.